This TCR beta chain was observed in a study of OX40 agonist ivuxolimab in advanced cancers. Background on the study: Patients were infused with ivuxolimab every 2 weeks at 0.01 to 10 mg/kg.

TCRdb's table, derived via immunoSEQ multiplex PCR, lists solely in-frame clones and lacks some. Of approximately 15,000 clones in the sample, over 80% were seen once. This clonotype was obtained from an adult with an advanced solid tumor such as melanoma, head and neck, liver or kidney cancer. The sample in question was CD4+ or CD8+ T cells sorted from blood, obtained in a trial of the OX40 agonist ivuxolimab.

The CDR3 spells CASRSEVPPQHF. The CDR3 DNA reads TGTGCCAGCAGGTCGGAGGTTCCGCCCCAGCATTTT. The chain is built from TRBV6-6 and TRBJ1-5; D remains unclear. The V end was cut by 6 bases, the J end by 9 bases, with 12 bases between. Germline values: CDR1 MNHNY, CDR2 SVGAGI (reference sequence). The CDR3 runs to 12 residues.